A selection of T cell receptor beta chains follows, all from one sample in a study of blood T cell repertoires in COVID-19. Method: immunoSEQ multiplex PCR; TCRdb's copy keeps in-frame clones and lacks some. The data contain 200,000 to 300,000 clones, approximately 83% of them singletons. Sequenced: peripheral blood. The receptors stem from a woman aged 25-40 years who had recovered from COVID-19. CDR3s include the opening cysteine and the closing phenylalanine or tryptophan. A D gene is named only where the DNA matches it firmly. Expanded clones are given a class, and other clones once, few, many or no size at all.

size,D,V,length,J,CDR3,DNA
-,-,TRBV3-1/TRBV3-2,13,TRBJ1-6,CASSQQRGSPLHF,TGTGCCAGCAGCCAACAGCGGGGTTCACCCCTCCACTTT
-,-,TRBV2,13,TRBJ2-5,CASSVGEQETQYF,TGTGCCAGCAGTGTTGGGGAGCAAGAGACCCAGTACTTC
once,-,TRBV28,13,TRBJ1-1,CATRTAMNTEAFF,TGTGCTACTAGGACAGCGATGAACACTGAAGCTTTCTTT
-,TRBD2,TRBV27,16,TRBJ2-1,CASSLRPSGGRDEQFF,TGTGCCAGCAGTTTGCGGCCTAGCGGGGGCCGAGATGAGCAGTTCTTC
once,TRBD2,TRBV7-6,15,TRBJ2-3,CASSLGLAGGDTQYF,TGTGCCAGCAGCTTGGGACTAGCGGGGGGAGATACGCAGTATTTT
-,-,TRBV4-3,17,TRBJ2-2,CASSPEGNGLGLGELFF,TGCGCCAGCAGCCCGGAGGGGAATGGTCTCGGCCTCGGGGAGCTGTTTTTT
-,-,TRBV30,14,TRBJ1-1,CAWSVLGKNTEAFF,TGTGCCTGGAGTGTACTCGGTAAGAACACTGAAGCTTTCTTT
-,TRBD2,TRBV13,20,TRBJ2-3,CASSTRLRLAGGLVSDTQYF,TGTGCCAGCAGCACCCGGCTGAGACTAGCGGGGGGCCTGGTCTCAGATACGCAGTATTTT
once,TRBD1,TRBV5-5,14,TRBJ1-1,CASTVGTGRTEAFF,TGTGCCAGCACCGTAGGGACAGGTAGAACTGAAGCTTTCTTT
-,TRBD1,TRBV2,16,TRBJ1-6,CASSVRQGAFNSPLHF,TGTGCCAGCAGTGTTCGACAGGGTGCCTTTAATTCACCCCTCCACTTT
-,TRBD2,TRBV6-5,15,TRBJ2-3,CASSIAGGLTDTQYF,TGTGCCAGCTCAATAGCGGGGGGGCTCACAGATACGCAGTATTTT
once,TRBD1,TRBV6-5,14,TRBJ1-1,CASRIDRVNTEAFF,TGTGCCAGCAGAATAGACAGGGTGAACACTGAAGCTTTCTTT
once,-,TRBV12-3/TRBV12-4,13,TRBJ2-3,CASSNHPGDTQYF,TGTGCCAGCAGTAACCACCCGGGAGATACGCAGTATTTT
-,-,TRBV19,13,TRBJ1-5,CASSIPATEPQHF,TGTGCCAGTAGTATCCCAGCGACGGAGCCCCAGCATTTT
few,-,TRBV3-1/TRBV3-2,14,TRBJ2-3,CASSQDLVADTQYF,TGTGCCAGCAGCCAAGATCTAGTGGCAGATACGCAGTATTTT
-,TRBD1,TRBV5-1,14,TRBJ2-4,CASSEGQGVNIQYF,TGCGCCAGCAGCGAGGGACAGGGGGTAAACATTCAGTACTTC
-,-,TRBV2,14,TRBJ2-3,CASSNQGRTDTQYF,TGTGCCAGCAGCAACCAGGGCCGCACAGATACGCAGTATTTT
-,-,TRBV9,15,TRBJ1-1,CASSVLGHPNTEAFF,TGTGCCAGCAGCGTATTGGGACACCCGAACACTGAAGCTTTCTTT
-,TRBD1,TRBV5-4,15,TRBJ2-2,CASSSQGGDTGELFF,TGTGCCAGCAGCTCACAGGGGGGAGACACCGGGGAGCTGTTTTTT
-,-,TRBV6-4,16,TRBJ2-3,CASSVVSAGGTDTQYF,TGTGCCAGCAGTGTTGTCAGCGCAGGGGGCACAGATACGCAGTATTTT
-,-,TRBV7-3,15,TRBJ2-3,CASSLGAGRIDTQYF,TGTGCCAGCAGCTTAGGTGCAGGGCGGATAGATACGCAGTATTTT
many,TRBD1,TRBV14,13,TRBJ2-1,CASQGQLYNEQFF,TGTGCCAGCCAGGGACAGCTGTACAATGAGCAGTTCTTC